This TCR beta chain was captured by sequencing in a study of blood T cell repertoires in COVID-19. Overall study: Nucleic acid was either cDNA or gDNA, and it came from T cells, B-cell-depleted T cells, or PBMCs.

Under the authors' procedure: Counts of nucleated cells, estimated from reference gene primer amplification, were obtained. The table came from immunoSEQ multiplex PCR; TCRdb's copy has only in-frame clones and leaves some out. That table furnishes V, J and clone size, whereas the DNA furnished D and trimming. The sample has some 150,000 clones, just under 90% seen once; the top ten hold roughly 8%. Looked up from germline, CDR1 is MGHRA and CDR2 is YSYEKL. CDR3 size: 18 residues. J gave up 3 bases and V 4 bases, and 14 bases lay outside the gene matches. V is TRBV4-1 and J is TRBJ2-5; TRBD2 matches at 10 bases. Sequenced: peripheral blood. The TCR was taken from a woman in her 50s with active or convalescent COVID-19. CDR3 coding DNA: TGCGCCAGCAGCCCTCAAAGTAGAGGACTAGCGGACGAAGAGACCCAGTACTTC. Translated, it gives CASSPQSRGLADEETQYF.